This T cell receptor beta chain originates from a study of T cells after yellow fever vaccination. Findings of the study overall: Booster samples showed a return of most primary-vaccination clones (about 97% CD4, over 70% CD8). Abundant contaminating clonotypes from the bulk population could appear in FACS-sorted repertoires.

Germline CDR1 is PRHDT and CDR2 is FYEKMQ (reference sequence). The CDR3 consists of 13 residues. The junction had 7 bases not matched to a gene; V was cut back by 10 bases and J by 5 bases. To note about this clonotype: Its antigen is not identified.

TCRdb reanalysed the 5' RACE reads using MiXCR and keeps one entry per CDR3 protein. The table has more than 300,000 distinct CDR3 sequences, around 6.8% seen once. V and J are TRBV13 and TRBJ2-3; 9 bases map to TRBD1. This TCR derives from a young man who received the YFV17D yellow fever vaccine. This material consisted of PBMCs, taken approximately 40 days after the first yellow fever vaccination. The CDR3 DNA follows: TGTGCCATTTCGGACAGGGGAAGAGATACGCAGTATTTT. Translated: CAISDRGRDTQYF. The whole variable domain, filled in from reference TRBV13 and TRBJ2-3, reads AAGVIQSPRHLIKEKRETATLKCYPIPRHDTVYWYQQGPGQDPQFLISFYEKMQSDKGSIPDRFSAQQFSDYHSELNMSSLELGDSALYFCAISDRGRDTQYFGPGTRLTVL.